Following are 3 T cell receptor beta chains from one sample sequenced in a study of molecular identifiers for immune sequencing clone quantification. Via MiXCR, TCRdb re-called the PCR reads, giving one row per CDR3 protein. Among under 800,000 distinct CDR3 sequences listed, roughly 25% were seen once. Sequencing used naive CD8+ T cells from blood, with Jurkat cell RNA spiked in. Subset defined: FACS-sorted CD8+CD4-CCR7+CD45RA+ naive T cells. The receptors derive from a human donor in good health. Some libraries in this study had Jurkat cell RNA spiked in.

Points on this clonotype: A much bigger clone sits one base away, suggesting this may be a read error. The rearrangement links TRBV6-2 or TRBV6-3 to TRBJ2-7, with D possibly called TRBD1 or TRBD2 (5 bases each). The CDR3 is 15 residues long. V lost 6 bases and J 6 bases, leaving 21 bases between the germline ends. CDR1 is MNHEY, CDR2 SVGEGT, per germline. CDR3 sequence (DNA): TGTGCCAGCAGCACGCACACCGGGACGCGCGGCGAGCAGTACTTC. The encoded protein is CASSTHTGTRGEQYF.

This clonotype occurred many times. The V call is TRBV5-4, the J call TRBJ1-1; 10 bases agree with TRBD1. The CDR3 is made up of 16 amino acids. Germline V gene lookup returns CDR1 SGHNT and CDR2 YYREEE (reference sequence). The trim removed 4 bases at V and 5 bases at J, leaving 11 bases unmatched. The CDR3 nucleotides read TGTGCCAGCAGCATCGGACAGGGGGAAGTAGGTACTGAAGCTTTCTTT. Its protein product is CASSIGQGEVGTEAFF.

The sample holds many counts of this clonotype. The chain combines TRBV7-2 with TRBJ2-3; 7 bases align to TRBD1. Germline CDR1 and CDR2: SGHTA and FQGNSA. This CDR3 is built from 13 residues. Trimming took 3 bases from V and 6 from J; bases not matched to a gene: 3. The CDR3: CASSLTGMDTQYF. CDR3 nucleotides: TGTGCCAGCAGCTTGACAGGGATGGATACGCAGTATTTT.